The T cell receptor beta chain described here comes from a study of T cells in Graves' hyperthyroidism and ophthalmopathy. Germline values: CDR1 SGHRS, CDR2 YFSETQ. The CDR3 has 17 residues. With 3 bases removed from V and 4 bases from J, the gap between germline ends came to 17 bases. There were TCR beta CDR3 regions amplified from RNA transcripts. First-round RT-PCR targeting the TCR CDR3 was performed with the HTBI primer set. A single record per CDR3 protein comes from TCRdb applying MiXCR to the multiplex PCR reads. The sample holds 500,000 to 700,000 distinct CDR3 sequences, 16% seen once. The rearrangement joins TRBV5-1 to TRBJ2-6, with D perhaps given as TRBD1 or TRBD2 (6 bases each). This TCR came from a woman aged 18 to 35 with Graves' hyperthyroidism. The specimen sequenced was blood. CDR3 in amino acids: CASSYRQAGGGANVLTF. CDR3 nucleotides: TGCGCCAGCAGCTACCGACAGGCCGGGGGAGGGGCCAACGTCCTGACTTTC.